Sequencing of this T cell receptor beta chain was carried out in a study of human T cells and chemical hapten exposure. Trimming stripped 6 bases from V and 4 bases from J, with 12 bases between. CDR1 is KGHDR and CDR2 is SFDVKD in the germline V gene. CDR3 length equals 14 residues. A single record per CDR3 protein comes from TCRdb applying MiXCR to the RACE reads. The sample shows 200,000 to 300,000 distinct CDR3 sequences, 7% to 10% of them seen only once. Time point defined: pre-sensitization, week 0. Treatment denoted: therapeutic diphenylcyclopropenone sensitization with weekly scalp DPC. Staff drew blood before applying each patch test. This clonotype showed up just a few times.

Source: whole blood, taken in connection with sensitization to the hapten diphenylcyclopropenone (DPC). The chain uses TRBV24-1 and TRBJ2-1; perhaps TRBD2 as D (5 bases). This clonotype was sampled from a woman aged 40 to 50 with alopecia areata. Some clones in this sample may be carry-over from other donors' samples. CDR3 region: CATSHRPGYNEQFF. Here the CDR3 DNA reads TGTGCCACCAGTCACCGGCCGGGGTACAATGAGCAGTTCTTC.